This T cell receptor beta chain was captured in a study of T cells in Graves' hyperthyroidism and ophthalmopathy. About 10 ml fresh peripheral blood yielded the PBMCs. Amplification of TCR beta CDR3 regions used RNA as the template. TCR CDR3 regions were first amplified by RT-PCR with HTBI primers. MiXCR, applied by TCRdb to the multiplex PCR reads, yields one record per CDR3 protein. The sample carries hundreds of thousands of distinct CDR3 sequences, 20% to 25% recorded once. Material: blood. The sequence was collected from a man aged 25 to 45 with Graves' ophthalmopathy.

The CDR3 region is CASSQRGYNEQFF. In nucleotides, the CDR3 is TGTGCCAGCAGCCAGCGGGGGTACAATGAGCAGTTCTTC. The chain links TRBV14 to TRBJ2-1, with 7 bases lining up with TRBD2. The CDR3 runs 13 residues. The germline V gene has CDR1 SGHDN and CDR2 FVKESK. The junction had 0 bases not matched to a gene; V was cut back by 3 bases and J by 4 bases. The entire variable domain, with the rest obtained from reference TRBV14 and TRBJ2-1, is as follows: EAGVTQFPSHSVIEKGQTVTLRCDPISGHDNLYWYRRVMGKEIKFLLHFVKESKQDESGMPNNRFLAERTGGTYSTLKVQPAELEDSGVYFCASSQRGYNEQFFGPGTRLTVL.